The clone carrying this T cell receptor beta chain was counted a few times. Its cognate antigen is unknown. The data were obtained in a study of blood T cells in healthy people across ages. Whole-study results and caveats: Since the PBMCs were unsorted, naive and antigen-experienced cells could not be conclusively compared.

The germline CDR1 and CDR2 sequences are DFQATT and SNEGSKA (reference sequence). The ends were cut back, 6 bases at V and 1 base at J, with 7 bases in the middle. The CDR3 loop spans 13 amino acids. Primers used in a second PCR of about 6 to 11 cycles were a sample-barcoded 5' primer and a J-beta primer mix. The template-switch adaptor was a 5' adaptor with 12 random nucleotides. It tagged each cDNA molecule. Each CDR3 protein is one row after TCRdb ran MiXCR on the 5' RACE reads. The sample has 700,000 or so distinct CDR3 sequences; 22% are singletons. The chain joins TRBV20-1 to TRBJ1-6, with D hard to call. The sequence came from a man in his sixties or seventies in good health. The sample comprised blood. CDR3 sequence reads: CSASGSYNSPLHF. DNA for the CDR3: TGCAGTGCCTCGGGGTCCTATAATTCACCCCTCCACTTT.